One and the same sample provided the 28 T cell receptor beta chains below, sequenced in a study of T cells in narcolepsy. Assay used: immunoSEQ multiplex PCR; TCRdb lists only in-frame clones, some missing. This table has 25,000 to 35,000 clones, 75% to 90% appearing once. The specimen was memory (CD45RA-) CD4+ T cells from blood. The receptors stem from a human donor in good health.

This clone was detected a few times. The chain is built from TRBV27 and TRBJ1-1, with D hard to call. The CDR3 is 13 amino acids. V lost 2 bases and J 1 base, leaving 5 bases between the germline ends. The germline gives CDR1 MNHEY, CDR2 SMNVEV (reference sequence). CDR3: CASSLRQNTEAFF. The DNA of the CDR3 is TGTGCCAGCAGTTTACGGCAGAACACTGAAGCTTTCTTT.

V is TRBV5-1 and J is TRBJ1-1; the match to TRBD1 covers 11 bases. The CDR3 loop spans 16 amino acids. CDR1 and CDR2 (germline): SGHRS, YFSETQ. V lost 4 bases and J lost 1; bases outside the gene matches: 6. Here the CDR3 reads CASSPGQGAANTEAFF. In DNA form, the CDR3 reads TGCGCCAGCAGCCCCGGACAGGGGGCGGCGAACACTGAAGCTTTCTTT.

The chain couples TRBV14 to TRBJ2-5, with 9 bases identical to TRBD2. This CDR3 is 13 amino acids long. In germline, CDR1 is SGHDN, CDR2 FVKESK. With 2 bases clipped from V and 11 bases from J, the junction kept 6 bases outside the gene matches. CDR3 nucleotide sequence: TGTGCCAGCAGCCAAAACCCTAGCGGGAATCAGTACTTC. Encoded protein: CASSQNPSGNQYF. The complete variable domain, with remaining parts taken from reference TRBV14 and TRBJ2-5, reads EAGVTQFPSHSVIEKGQTVTLRCDPISGHDNLYWYRRVMGKEIKFLLHFVKESKQDESGMPNNRFLAERTGGTYSTLKVQPAELEDSGVYFCASSQNPSGNQYFGPGTRLLVL.

The V and J genes are TRBV18 and TRBJ2-5; 7 nucleotides align to TRBD2. The trim removed 1 base at V and 0 bases at J, leaving 8 bases unmatched. In germline, CDR1 is KGHSH, CDR2 LQKENI. This CDR3 region has 17 residues. The CDR3 sequence is CASSPRGSGGYQETQYF. The DNA for the CDR3 is TGTGCCAGCTCACCACGGGGTTCGGGGGGATACCAAGAGACCCAGTACTTC.

CDR3 amino acids: CASSLTASTDTQYF. The CDR3 DNA follows: TGTGCCAGCAGCTTAACAGCTAGCACAGATACGCAGTATTTT. V is TRBV7-9 and J is TRBJ2-3; D uncertain. Trimming took off 2 bases at V and 0 bases at J, with 6 bases between the two ends. The CDR3 runs to 14 residues. CDR1 and CDR2 from the germline V gene are SEHNR and FQNEAQ (reference sequence).

This chain uses TRBV9 with TRBJ2-1, with TRBD2 identical over 11 bases. This CDR3 is 18 amino acids long. The J segment lost 3 bases and the V segment lost 2 bases, leaving 10 bases of the junction unmatched. Per germline, CDR1 SGDLS and CDR2 YYNGEE. The CDR3 is CASSVRPPTSGGYNEQFF. CDR3 DNA: TGTGCCAGCAGCGTGAGACCCCCAACTAGCGGGGGCTACAATGAGCAGTTCTTC.

CDR3 sequence (DNA): TGTGCCAGCTCCCCGATTCCCGGGACAGGCAAAAACATTCAGTACTTC. Its translation is CASSPIPGTGKNIQYF. The rearrangement links TRBV18 to TRBJ2-4, with TRBD1 matching 8 bases. The germline V gene encodes CDR1 KGHSH and CDR2 LQKENI. Trimming took 6 bases from V and 3 from J; bases not matched to a gene: 10. The CDR3 totals 16 residues. Full variable domain (outside the CDR3, taken from reference TRBV18 and TRBJ2-4): NAGVMQNPRHLVRRRGQEARLRCSPMKGHSHVYWYRQLPEEGLKFMVYLQKENIIDESGMPKERFSAEFPKEGPSILRIQQVVRGDSAAYFCASSPIPGTGKNIQYFGAGTRLSVL.

This clone was counted a few times. The V gene is TRBV6-1, the J gene TRBJ2-1; perhaps D is TRBD1 or TRBD2 (5 bases each). The length of the CDR3 is 16 residues. Deletions cut 3 bases from V and 4 bases from J, with 16 bases between. CDR1 is MNHNS and CDR2 is SASEGT in the germline V gene. As DNA, the CDR3 is TGTGCCAGCAGTGACGACCTAGGGACGCCGTACAATGAGCAGTTCTTC. It is translated as CASSDDLGTPYNEQFF.

The V call is TRBV7-2, the J call TRBJ2-7, with TRBD1 as a possible D gene (6 bases). The V end lost 1 base, the J end lost 6 bases, and 7 bases lay between the germline ends. The CDR3 runs 12 residues. Germline CDR1 and CDR2: SGHTA and FQGNSA. CDR3 loop: CASSLDRAEQYV. The DNA for the CDR3 is TGTGCCAGCAGCTTAGACAGGGCCGAGCAGTACGTC.

The rearrangement joins TRBV6-4 to TRBJ1-2, with 9 bases identical to TRBD1. The CDR3 extends over 15 amino acids. V shed 6 bases, J shed 1 base, and the junction held 6 bases outside the gene matches. Germline V gives CDR1 MRHNA, CDR2 SNTAGT. CDR3 sequence (DNA): TGTGCCAGCAGAGCTGAGGGACAGGGTAACTATGGCTACACCTTC. It translates to CASRAEGQGNYGYTF.

The chain carries TRBV6-1 and TRBJ1-4; perhaps TRBD1 as D (6 bases). V was clipped by 6 bases and J by 4 bases, with 15 bases between them. Germline-derived CDR1 and CDR2 are MNHNS and SASEGT. This CDR3 has 15 residues. The CDR3 nucleotides are TGTGCCAGCAGAACGGGGGACATCGGTAATGAAAAACTGTTTTTT. This encodes CASRTGDIGNEKLFF.

V usage is TRBV5-4 and J usage is TRBJ2-3, with a possible D match to TRBD1 (5 bases). V dropped 4 bases and J dropped 1 base, with 7 bases sitting between them. Germline assignment: CDR1 SGHNT and CDR2 YYREEE (reference sequence). CDR3 size: 13 residues. CDR3 residues: CASSPTGTDTQYF. The DNA for the CDR3 is TGTGCCAGCAGCCCGACAGGCACAGATACGCAGTATTTT.

CDR3 sequence: CASGLGGFNQPQHF. The DNA of the CDR3 is TGCGCCAGCGGACTGGGAGGATTTAATCAGCCCCAGCATTTT. V and J are TRBV4-1 and TRBJ1-5; no definite D call. V was shortened by 8 bases and J by 4 bases, with 15 bases between the two germline ends. The CDR3 loop spans 14 amino acids. Looked up from germline, CDR1 is MGHRA and CDR2 is YSYEKL.

The genes are TRBV19 and TRBJ1-6; 7 bases map to TRBD1. The V segment lost 6 bases and the J segment 8 bases; nucleotides outside the gene matches: 10. Germline assignment: CDR1 LNHDA and CDR2 SQIVND (reference sequence). The CDR3 covers 15 residues. The CDR3, as DNA: TGTGCCAGTAGCCCGGAGGGGGCAGTTTATTCACCCCTCCACTTT. This translates into CASSPEGAVYSPLHF.

V is TRBV19 and J is TRBJ1-5; 8 nucleotides align to TRBD1. Looked up from germline, CDR1 is LNHDA and CDR2 is SQIVND (reference sequence). J gave up 0 bases and V 2 bases, and 6 bases lay outside the gene matches. The length of the CDR3 is 17 residues. DNA for the CDR3: TGTGCCAGTAGTATACGTGGGACAGGCAATAGCAATCAGCCCCAGCATTTT. It is translated as CASSIRGTGNSNQPQHF.

The chain uses TRBV11-3 and TRBJ2-3; D might be TRBD2 (6 bases). Trimming shortened V by 4 bases and J by 0 bases, and 11 bases separated the two germline ends. The germline V gene encodes CDR1 SGHNT and CDR2 YENEEA. CDR3 size: 15 residues. CDR3: CASSYSGSSTDTQYF. The CDR3 region has the DNA TGTGCCAGCAGCTATAGCGGTTCTAGCACAGATACGCAGTATTTT.

The chain combines TRBV18 with TRBJ1-3; the match to TRBD1 covers 7 bases. Trimming at V came to 5 bases and at J to 0 bases, leaving 7 bases not matched to a gene. The length of the CDR3 is 16 residues. CDR1 and CDR2 from the germline V gene are KGHSH and LQKENI. The CDR3 sequence is CASSAGQAFSGNTIYF. The CDR3 DNA reads as TGTGCCAGCTCAGCAGGACAGGCCTTCTCTGGAAACACCATATATTTT.

The chain has TRBV9 and TRBJ2-1; 9 bases map to TRBD2. The CDR3 loop spans 16 amino acids. V dropped 0 bases and J dropped 2; count of bases not matched to a gene: 3. The germline CDR1 and CDR2 sequences are SGDLS and YYNGEE. CDR3 residues: CASSVAQRGAYNEQFF. As DNA, the CDR3 is TGTGCCAGCAGCGTAGCCCAGCGGGGGGCCTACAATGAGCAGTTCTTC.

The chain couples TRBV6-5 to TRBJ2-7, with D possibly matching TRBD2 (5 bases). Germline loops: CDR1 MNHEY, CDR2 SVGAGI. This CDR3 spans 14 amino acids. V shed 6 bases and J shed 1 base, with 13 bases lying between them. The CDR3 DNA follows: TGTGCCAGCAGCACAGACCGCGGGTCCTACGAGCAGTACGTC. Protein product: CASSTDRGSYEQYV.

This sequence joins TRBV5-4 and TRBJ1-3; D remains ambiguous. CDR1 SGHNT and CDR2 YYREEE come from the germline V gene (reference sequence). Trimming removed 3 bases from V and 3 bases from J, with 7 bases in between. This CDR3 has 13 amino acids. DNA for the CDR3: TGTGCCAGCAGCTCCCCACTTGGAAACACCATATATTTT. This sequence encodes CASSSPLGNTIYF. The entire variable domain, with the rest obtained from reference TRBV5-4 and TRBJ1-3, is as follows: ETGVTQSPTHLIKTRGQQVTLRCSSQSGHNTVSWYQQALGQGPQFIFQYYREEENGRGNFPPRFSGLQFPNYSSELNVNALELDDSALYLCASSSPLGNTIYFGEGSWLTVV.

The V gene is TRBV2, the J gene TRBJ1-2; 7 bases are a match to TRBD1. Germline assignment: CDR1 SNHLY and CDR2 FYNNEI. The junction had 2 bases not matched to a gene; V was cut back by 4 bases and J by 3 bases. The length of the CDR3 is 13 residues. The CDR3 DNA follows: TGTGCCAGCAGTGGGGACAGAGACTATGGCTACACCTTC. Translating gives CASSGDRDYGYTF.

This clone was picked up one time. The V call is TRBV7-2, the J call TRBJ1-1; unclear D gene. CDR1 is SGHTA, CDR2 FQGNSA, per germline. This CDR3 contains 16 residues. Trimming removed 5 bases from V and 0 bases from J, with 16 bases in between. The CDR3 region is CASSPTRTLLNTEAFF. The CDR3 DNA reads TGTGCCAGCAGCCCGACTCGGACCTTGTTGAACACTGAAGCTTTCTTT.

CDR3 sequence: CAWILRGPYNEQFF. The CDR3 DNA reads TGTGCCTGGATACTCCGGGGGCCCTACAATGAGCAGTTCTTC. This sequence joins TRBV30 and TRBJ2-1; D tentatively fits TRBD1 or TRBD2 (6 bases each). Germline CDR1 and CDR2: GTSNPN and SVGIG (reference sequence). V was trimmed by 4 bases and J by 2 bases, leaving 12 bases between them. The CDR3 length is 14 residues.

The genes are TRBV12-5 and TRBJ2-1, with no clear D. This CDR3 comprises 12 residues. Trimming stripped 6 bases from V and 7 bases from J, with 10 bases between. Germline CDR1 is LGHNT and CDR2 is FRNRAP. The CDR3 region is CASGTGWNEQFF. The CDR3 nucleotides read TGTGCTAGTGGAACCGGGTGGAATGAGCAGTTCTTC.

This clone was seen more than once but under ten times. The chain recombines TRBV28 with TRBJ2-6; D is ambiguous. Germline CDR1 and CDR2: MDHEN and SYDVKM. CDR3 size: 18 residues. Trimming cost V 1 base and J 4 bases, with 17 bases left between them. This CDR3 reads CASSLLGATPRGANVLTF. As DNA, the CDR3 is TGTGCCAGCAGTTTATTAGGAGCGACCCCTAGAGGGGCCAACGTCCTGACTTTC.

The genes are TRBV6-5 and TRBJ1-2, with 11 bases lining up with TRBD1. The V gene's germline CDR1 is MNHEY and CDR2 SVGAGI. The CDR3 is 15 residues long. Trimming took 6 bases from V and 5 from J; bases not matched to a gene: 8. CDR3 bases: TGTGCCAGCAGCCTACGAGGACAGGGGGCGTATGGCTACACCTTC. The encoded protein is CASSLRGQGAYGYTF.

The chain joins TRBV7-2 to TRBJ2-3; weak D call: TRBD2 (7 bases). There are 15 residues in the CDR3. Germline V gives CDR1 SGHTA, CDR2 FQGNSA. Deletions cut 0 bases from V and 6 bases from J, with 13 bases between. This CDR3 is CASSLAGGAVDTQYF. The CDR3 coding sequence is TGTGCCAGCAGCTTAGCGGGGGGGGCAGTGGATACGCAGTATTTT.

The chain is built from TRBV10-2 and TRBJ2-6, with 7 bases lining up with TRBD1. Unmatched junction bases numbered 17, after V lost 0 bases and J lost 0 bases. The CDR3 spans 22 residues. The V gene's germline CDR1 is WSHSY and CDR2 SAAADI. The CDR3: CASSESFIGVGGAGSGANVLTF. In DNA, the CDR3 is TGCGCCAGCAGTGAGTCGTTTATTGGAGTAGGGGGCGCAGGCTCTGGGGCCAACGTCCTGACTTTC.